This T cell receptor (beta chain) stems from a study of T cell changes during pregnancy in multiple sclerosis. CDR1 SGHAT and CDR2 FQNNGV come from the germline V gene. This CDR3 has 18 residues. The junction had 9 bases not matched to a gene; V was cut back by 3 bases and J by 1 base. Clones were sequenced by immunoSEQ multiplex PCR, and TCRdb holds only the in-frame ones, with some missing. Found here are 50,000 or so clones, about 90% of them singletons; the top ten hold 0.45% to 0.65%. J is TRBJ2-1 and V is TRBV11-2; 10 positions match TRBD2. Sample: CD4+ T cells from peripheral blood mononuclear cells, taken after pregnancy. This clonotype originated in a female donor with multiple sclerosis, enrolled in a pregnancy study. CDR3 sequence (DNA): TGTGCCAGCAGCTTGGGGCTAGCGGGAGTTAGGTCCTACAATGAGCAGTTCTTC. This sequence encodes CASSLGLAGVRSYNEQFF. Drawing the rest from reference TRBV11-2 and TRBJ2-1, the complete variable domain is EAGVAQSPRYKIIEKRQSVAFWCNPISGHATLYWYQQILGQGPKLLIQFQNNGVVDDSQLPKDRFSAERLKGVDSTLKIQPAKLEDSAVYLCASSLGLAGVRSYNEQFFGPGTRLTVL.